This T cell receptor (beta chain) derives from a study of regulatory T cells in long-lasting Graves disease. General study points: Sharing of public clonotypes was greater in persistent patients (under 3,000) than in new patients (around 890). Persistent disease preferred TRBV28, TRBJ1-2 and TRBJ2-5; new disease, TRBV20-1 and TRBJ2-1.

The CDR3 loop spans 13 amino acids. Germline V lookup: CDR1 SGDLS, CDR2 YYNGEE. V was trimmed by 1 base and J by 6 bases, leaving 10 bases between them. Time point described: newly diagnosed GD, antithyroid drugs for less than 3 months. Construction of the TCR library relied on RNA isolated from PBMCs. Blood from the periphery, about 9.7 milliliters in all, was drawn into EDTA tubes. On this clonotype itself: Its antigen is as yet unknown.

HTBI primers from iRepertoire and Arm-PCR of CDR3 regions yielded the TCR beta libraries. Using its own MiXCR run on the multiplex PCR reads, TCRdb lists one record per CDR3 protein. Of under 400,000 distinct CDR3 sequences listed, over 15% are singletons. These data were also filed under a second study, of T cells in Graves' hyperthyroidism and ophthalmopathy. According to that study: Carried out on the TCR CDR3, a first-round RT-PCR used the HTBI primer set.

The specimen comprised peripheral blood mononuclear cells (PBMCs), sampled at new diagnosis, from a patient treated with antithyroid drugs. The origin of this receptor is a man aged 40-55 years with Graves disease. This chain links TRBV9 with TRBJ2-5; no clear D. The CDR3 nucleotides read TGTGCCAGCAGCGTAAGAATGGAGAAGACCCAGTACTTC. It specifies CASSVRMEKTQYF. Full variable domain (rest looked up from reference TRBV9 and TRBJ2-5): DSGVTQTPKHLITATGQRVTLRCSPRSGDLSVYWYQQSLDQGLQFLIQYYNGEERAKGNILERFSAQQFPDLHSELNLSSLELGDSALYFCASSVRMEKTQYFGPGTRLLVL.